The clone carrying this T cell receptor beta chain was counted at least ten times. Its antigen is unknown. This specimen comes from a study of T-cell reconstitution after alpha-beta-depleted transplantation in children. The study's findings and limits: High day-60 TCRbeta diversity in some patients came from surviving recipient T cells and thymic progenitors. The authors attributed T-cell counts and diversity one year after transplant mostly to newly produced T cells. Approximately two months post-transplant, alpha-beta T cells reportedly originated from several hundred expanded graft clones.

Germline-derived CDR1 and CDR2 are SQVTM and ANQGSEA. The ends were cut back, 3 bases at V and 1 base at J, with 6 bases in the middle. The CDR3 extends over 12 amino acids. The TCRbeta library incorporated unique molecular identifiers. TCRdb itself ran the PCR reads through MiXCR, one entry per CDR3 protein. The data show about 240,000 distinct CDR3 sequences, about a quarter seen once. This clonotype was sampled from a girl aged 2 to 10 with Fanconi anemia, due to receive a stem cell transplant. This chain uses TRBV29-1 with TRBJ1-1; the D gene is possibly TRBD1 (5 bases). The specimen comprised PBMCs, sampled before TCRalphabeta/CD19-depleted stem cell transplant. CDR3 residues: CSVDRENTEAFF. CDR3 nucleotide sequence: TGCAGCGTTGACAGGGAGAACACTGAAGCTTTCTTT.